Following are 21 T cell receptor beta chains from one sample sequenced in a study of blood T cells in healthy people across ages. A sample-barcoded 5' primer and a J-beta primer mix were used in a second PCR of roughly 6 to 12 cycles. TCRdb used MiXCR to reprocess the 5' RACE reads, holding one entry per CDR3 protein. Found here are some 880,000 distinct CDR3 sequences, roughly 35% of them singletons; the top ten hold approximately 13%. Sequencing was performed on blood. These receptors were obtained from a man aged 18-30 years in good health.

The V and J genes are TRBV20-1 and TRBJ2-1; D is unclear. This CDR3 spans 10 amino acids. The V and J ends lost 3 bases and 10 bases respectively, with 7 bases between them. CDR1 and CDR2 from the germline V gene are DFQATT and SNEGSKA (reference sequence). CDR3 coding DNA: TGCAGTGCTAGTATCAGGGAGCAGTTCTTC. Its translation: CSASIREQFF.

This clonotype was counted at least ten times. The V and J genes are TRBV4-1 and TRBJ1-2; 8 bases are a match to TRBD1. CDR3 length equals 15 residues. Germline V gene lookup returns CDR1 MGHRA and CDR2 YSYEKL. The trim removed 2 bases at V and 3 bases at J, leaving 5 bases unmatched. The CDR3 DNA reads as TGCGCCAGCAGCCAAAAACAGGGGGATGACTATGGCTACACCTTC. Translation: CASSQKQGDDYGYTF.

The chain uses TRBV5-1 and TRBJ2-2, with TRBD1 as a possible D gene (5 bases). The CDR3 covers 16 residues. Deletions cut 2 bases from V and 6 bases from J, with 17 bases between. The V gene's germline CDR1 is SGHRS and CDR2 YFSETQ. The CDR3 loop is CASSFRQGNTAGELFF. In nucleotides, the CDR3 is TGCGCCAGCAGCTTTCGGCAGGGTAATACCGCCGGGGAGCTGTTTTTT.

Here the CDR3 reads CASSYSTGGTEAFF. CDR3 sequence (DNA): TGTGCCAGCAGTTATAGTACAGGGGGCACTGAAGCTTTCTTT. This chain joins TRBV12-3 or TRBV12-4 and TRBJ1-1, with TRBD1 identical over 8 bases. CDR3 length: 14 residues. J was trimmed by 4 bases and V by 4 bases; bases with no gene match: 5.

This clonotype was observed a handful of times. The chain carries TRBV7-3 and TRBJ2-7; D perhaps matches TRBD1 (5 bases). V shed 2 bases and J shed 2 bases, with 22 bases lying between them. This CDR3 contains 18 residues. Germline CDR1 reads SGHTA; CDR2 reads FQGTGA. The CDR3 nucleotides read TGTGCCAGCAGCTTATCCGCCGGAAGTGGGCCGGACACCTACGAGCAGTACTTC. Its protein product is CASSLSAGSGPDTYEQYF. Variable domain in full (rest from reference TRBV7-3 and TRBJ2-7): GAGVSQTPSNKVTEKGKYVELRCDPISGHTALYWYRQSLGQGPEFLIYFQGTGAADDSGLPNDRFFAVRPEGSVSTLKIQRTERGDSAVYLCASSLSAGSGPDTYEQYFGPGTRLTVT.

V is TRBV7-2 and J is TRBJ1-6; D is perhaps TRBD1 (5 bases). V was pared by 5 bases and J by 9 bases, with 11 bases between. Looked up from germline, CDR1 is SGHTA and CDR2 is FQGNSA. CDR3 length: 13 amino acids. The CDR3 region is CASSVEGLSPLHF. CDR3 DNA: TGTGCCAGCAGCGTAGAGGGACTTTCACCCCTCCACTTT.

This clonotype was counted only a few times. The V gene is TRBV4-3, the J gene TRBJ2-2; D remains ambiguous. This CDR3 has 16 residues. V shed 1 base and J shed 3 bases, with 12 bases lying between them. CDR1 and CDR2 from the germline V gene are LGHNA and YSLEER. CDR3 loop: CASSQVMASDTGELFF. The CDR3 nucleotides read TGCGCCAGCAGCCAAGTCATGGCGTCGGACACCGGGGAGCTGTTTTTT.

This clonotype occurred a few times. The CDR3 sequence is CATSREGGNQPQHF. CDR3 nucleotides: TGTGCCACCAGCAGAGAAGGGGGCAATCAGCCCCAGCATTTT. The chain joins TRBV15 to TRBJ1-5, with D maybe TRBD1 (5 bases). Germline V gene data show CDR1 as LNHNV and CDR2 as YYDKDF (reference sequence). The CDR3 is 14 amino acids. V was pared by 0 bases and J by 2 bases, with 5 bases between.

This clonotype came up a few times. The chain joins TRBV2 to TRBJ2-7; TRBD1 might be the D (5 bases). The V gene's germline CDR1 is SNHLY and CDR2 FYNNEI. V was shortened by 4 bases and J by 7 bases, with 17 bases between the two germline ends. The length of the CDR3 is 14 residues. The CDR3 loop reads CASSGVGPFDEQYF. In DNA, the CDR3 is TGTGCCAGCAGTGGGGTGGGGCCCTTCGATGAGCAGTACTTC.

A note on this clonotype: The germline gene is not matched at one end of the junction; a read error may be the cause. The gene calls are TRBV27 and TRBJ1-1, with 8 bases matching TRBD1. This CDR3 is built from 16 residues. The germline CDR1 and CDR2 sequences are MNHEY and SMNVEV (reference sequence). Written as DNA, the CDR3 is TGTGCCGGCAGTTTCTGGCAGGGGGCCGTAGGCACTGAAGCTTTCTTT. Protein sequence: CAGSFWQGAVGTEAFF.

The CDR3: CASSQAGRGTGGMGDTQYF. CDR3 sequence (DNA): TGTGCCAGCAGCCAAGCCGGACGGGGGACAGGGGGCATGGGAGATACGCAGTATTTT. V gene TRBV3-1 combines with J gene TRBJ2-3; 12 bases map to TRBD1. The V gene's germline CDR1 is LGHDT and CDR2 YNNKEL (reference sequence). The CDR3 extends over 19 amino acids. V shed 1 base, J shed 5 bases, and the junction held 13 bases outside the gene matches.

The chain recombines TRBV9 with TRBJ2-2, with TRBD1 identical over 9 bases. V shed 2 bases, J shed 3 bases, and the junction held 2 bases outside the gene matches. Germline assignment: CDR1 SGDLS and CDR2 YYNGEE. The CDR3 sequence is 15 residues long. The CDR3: CASSVTGGDTGELFF. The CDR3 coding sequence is TGTGCCAGCAGCGTTACAGGGGGCGACACCGGGGAGCTGTTTTTT.

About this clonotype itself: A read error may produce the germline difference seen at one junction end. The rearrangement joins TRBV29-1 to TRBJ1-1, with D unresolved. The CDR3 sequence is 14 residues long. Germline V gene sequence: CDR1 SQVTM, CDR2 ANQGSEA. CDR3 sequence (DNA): TGCAGCGTTGAACGCCCCTACATGAACACTAAAGCTTTCTTT. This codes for CSVERPYMNTKAFF.

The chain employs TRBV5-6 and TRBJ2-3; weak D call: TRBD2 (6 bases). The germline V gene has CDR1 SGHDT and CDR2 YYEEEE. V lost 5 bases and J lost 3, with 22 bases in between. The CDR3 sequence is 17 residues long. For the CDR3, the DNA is TGTGCCAGCAGTTCACAACGGGGGAGCGCCGATACAGATACGCAGTATTTT. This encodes CASSSQRGSADTDTQYF. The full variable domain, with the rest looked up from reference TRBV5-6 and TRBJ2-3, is DAGVTQSPTHLIKTRGQQVTLRCSPKSGHDTVSWYQQALGQGPQFIFQYYEEEERQRGNFPDRFSGHQFPNYSSELNVNALLLGDSALYLCASSSQRGSADTDTQYFGPGTRLTVL.

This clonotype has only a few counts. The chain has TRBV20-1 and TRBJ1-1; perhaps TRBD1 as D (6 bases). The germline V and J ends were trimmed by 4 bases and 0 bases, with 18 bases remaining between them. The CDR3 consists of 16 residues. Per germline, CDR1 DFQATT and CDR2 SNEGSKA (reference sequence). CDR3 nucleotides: TGCAGTGCTAACAGGGCAGGCCTAAGTATGAACACTGAAGCTTTCTTT. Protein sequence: CSANRAGLSMNTEAFF.

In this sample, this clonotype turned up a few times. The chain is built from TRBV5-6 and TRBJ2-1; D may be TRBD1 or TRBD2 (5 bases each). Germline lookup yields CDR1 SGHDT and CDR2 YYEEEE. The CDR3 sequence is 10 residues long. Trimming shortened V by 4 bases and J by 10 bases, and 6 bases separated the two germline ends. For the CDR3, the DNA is TGTGCCAGCAGCGGGGGAGAGCAGTTCTTC. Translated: CASSGGEQFF. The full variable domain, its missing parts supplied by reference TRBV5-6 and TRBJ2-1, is DAGVTQSPTHLIKTRGQQVTLRCSPKSGHDTVSWYQQALGQGPQFIFQYYEEEERQRGNFPDRFSGHQFPNYSSELNVNALLLGDSALYLCASSGGEQFFGPGTRLTVL.

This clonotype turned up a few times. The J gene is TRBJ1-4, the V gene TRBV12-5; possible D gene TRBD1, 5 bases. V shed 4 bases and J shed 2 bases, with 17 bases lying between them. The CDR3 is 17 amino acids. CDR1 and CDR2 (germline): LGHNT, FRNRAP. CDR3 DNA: TGTGCTAGTGGTTCCATCCTCATGGGGCAGACTAATGAAAAACTGTTTTTT. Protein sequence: CASGSILMGQTNEKLFF.

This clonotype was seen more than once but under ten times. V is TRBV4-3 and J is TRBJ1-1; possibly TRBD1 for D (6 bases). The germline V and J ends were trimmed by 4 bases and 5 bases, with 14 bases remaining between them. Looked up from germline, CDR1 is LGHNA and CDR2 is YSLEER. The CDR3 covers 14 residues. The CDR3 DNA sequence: TGCGCCAGCAGCCTGGGACATGGGGGGACTGAAGCTTTCTTT. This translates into CASSLGHGGTEAFF.

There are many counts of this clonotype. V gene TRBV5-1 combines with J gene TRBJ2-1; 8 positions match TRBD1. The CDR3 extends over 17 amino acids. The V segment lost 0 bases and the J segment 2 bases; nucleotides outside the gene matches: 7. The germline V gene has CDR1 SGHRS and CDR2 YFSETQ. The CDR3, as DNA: TGCGCCAGCAGCTTGGAACTGGGCAGGGGGCCCTACAATGAGCAGTTCTTC. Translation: CASSLELGRGPYNEQFF.

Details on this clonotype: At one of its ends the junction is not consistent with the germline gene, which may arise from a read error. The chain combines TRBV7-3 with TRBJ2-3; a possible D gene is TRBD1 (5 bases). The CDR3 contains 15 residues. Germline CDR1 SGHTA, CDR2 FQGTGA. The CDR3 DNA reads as TGTGCCAACAGCTTAAACGGCCAGGGCCCAGATACGCAGTATTTT. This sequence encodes CANSLNGQGPDTQYF.

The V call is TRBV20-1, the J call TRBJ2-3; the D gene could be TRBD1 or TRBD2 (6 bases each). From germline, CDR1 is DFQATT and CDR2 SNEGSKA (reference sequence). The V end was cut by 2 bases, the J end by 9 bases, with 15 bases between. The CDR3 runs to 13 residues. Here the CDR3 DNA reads TGCAGTGCTAGACTTAGAAGAGGGGGGACGCAGTATTTT. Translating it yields CSARLRRGGTQYF.